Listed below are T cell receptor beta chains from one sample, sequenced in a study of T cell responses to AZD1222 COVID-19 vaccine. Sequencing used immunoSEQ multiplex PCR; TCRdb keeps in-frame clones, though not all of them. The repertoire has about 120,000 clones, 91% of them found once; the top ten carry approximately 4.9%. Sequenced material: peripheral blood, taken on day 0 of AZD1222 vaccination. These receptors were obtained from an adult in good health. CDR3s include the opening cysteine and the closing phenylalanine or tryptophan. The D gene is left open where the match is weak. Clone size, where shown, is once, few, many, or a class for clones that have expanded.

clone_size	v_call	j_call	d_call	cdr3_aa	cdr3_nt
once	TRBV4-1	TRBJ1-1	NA	CASSLGTWAFF	TGCGCCAGCAGCCTAGGGACATGGGCTTTCTTT
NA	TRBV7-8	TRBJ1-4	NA	CASSLQSVGVGGGKLFF	TGTGCCAGCAGCTTACAGTCCGTCGGGGTTGGGGGTGGAAAACTGTTTTTT
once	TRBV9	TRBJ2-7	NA	CASSVAGRSADEQYF	TGTGCCAGCAGCGTAGCTGGGCGTTCCGCCGACGAGCAGTACTTC
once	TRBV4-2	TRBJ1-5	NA	CASSQGRWADNQPQHF	TGTGCCAGCAGCCAAGGTCGGTGGGCTGACAATCAGCCCCAGCATTTT
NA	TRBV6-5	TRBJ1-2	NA	CASSYLGATYGYTF	TGTGCCAGCAGTTACTTGGGGGCAACCTATGGCTACACCTTC
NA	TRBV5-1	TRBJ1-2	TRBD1	CASSATGEGGYTF	TGCGCCAGCAGCGCTACAGGGGAAGGTGGCTACACCTTC
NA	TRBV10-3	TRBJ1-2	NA	CAIRADTAPNYGYTF	TGTGCCATCAGGGCAGACACAGCTCCTAACTATGGCTACACCTTC
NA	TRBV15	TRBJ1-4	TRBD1	CATSTGQGPEKLFF	TGTGCCACCAGCACCGGACAGGGACCTGAAAAACTGTTTTTT
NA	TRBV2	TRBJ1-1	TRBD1	CASPMRGQGANTEAFF	TGTGCCAGCCCCATGAGAGGACAGGGGGCTAACACTGAAGCTTTCTTT
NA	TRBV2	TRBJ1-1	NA	CASSDPGRMNTEAFF	TGTGCCAGCAGTGACCCGGGGAGAATGAACACTGAAGCTTTCTTT
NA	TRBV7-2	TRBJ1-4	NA	CASSLQGVLANEKLFF	TGTGCCAGCAGCTTACAGGGCGTATTAGCTAATGAAAAACTGTTTTTT
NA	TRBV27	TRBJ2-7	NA	CASSPSGTASSYEQYF	TGTGCCAGCAGTCCCTCCGGGACGGCAAGCTCCTACGAGCAGTACTTC
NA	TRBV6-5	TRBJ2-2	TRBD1	CASSRTGNTGELFF	TGTGCCAGCAGCCGGACAGGGAACACCGGGGAGCTGTTTTTT
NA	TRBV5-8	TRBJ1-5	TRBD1	CASSPGQGSNQPQHF	TGTGCCAGCAGCCCTGGACAGGGCAGCAATCAGCCCCAGCATTTT
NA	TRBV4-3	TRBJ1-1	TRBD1	CASSQRTGMNTEAFF	TGCGCCAGCAGCCAGAGGACAGGGATGAACACTGAAGCTTTCTTT
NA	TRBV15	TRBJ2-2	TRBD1	CATTKDRANTGELFF	TGTGCCACCACCAAGGACAGGGCGAACACCGGGGAGCTGTTTTTT
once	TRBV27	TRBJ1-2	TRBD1	CASSSQTGGIYGYTF	TGTGCCAGCAGTTCCCAGACAGGGGGAATCTATGGCTACACCTTC
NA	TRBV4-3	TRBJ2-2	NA	CASSQLGAGELFF	TGCGCCAGCAGCCAATTGGGGGCCGGGGAGCTGTTTTTT